Sequencing of this T cell receptor (beta chain) was carried out in a study of OX40 agonist ivuxolimab in advanced cancers. With autoimmune disease history or systemic immunosuppression, patients were excluded. The CDR3 totals 15 residues. Germline CDR1 and CDR2: KGHSH and LQKENI. Trimming at V came to 3 bases and at J to 5 bases, leaving 5 bases not matched to a gene. This table comes from immunoSEQ multiplex PCR, and its TCRdb copy is limited to in-frame clones, with some not included. The sample lists about 62,000 clones, under 95% occurring once. This TCR came from an adult with an advanced solid tumor such as melanoma, head and neck, liver or kidney cancer. The material sequenced was CD4+ or CD8+ T cells sorted from blood, taken in a trial of the OX40 agonist ivuxolimab. V usage is TRBV18 and J usage is TRBJ2-5; 11 positions agree with TRBD1. CDR3 coding DNA: TGTGCCAGCTCACCGGGACAGGGGGAAGGGGAGACCCAGTACTTC. It codes for CASSPGQGEGETQYF.